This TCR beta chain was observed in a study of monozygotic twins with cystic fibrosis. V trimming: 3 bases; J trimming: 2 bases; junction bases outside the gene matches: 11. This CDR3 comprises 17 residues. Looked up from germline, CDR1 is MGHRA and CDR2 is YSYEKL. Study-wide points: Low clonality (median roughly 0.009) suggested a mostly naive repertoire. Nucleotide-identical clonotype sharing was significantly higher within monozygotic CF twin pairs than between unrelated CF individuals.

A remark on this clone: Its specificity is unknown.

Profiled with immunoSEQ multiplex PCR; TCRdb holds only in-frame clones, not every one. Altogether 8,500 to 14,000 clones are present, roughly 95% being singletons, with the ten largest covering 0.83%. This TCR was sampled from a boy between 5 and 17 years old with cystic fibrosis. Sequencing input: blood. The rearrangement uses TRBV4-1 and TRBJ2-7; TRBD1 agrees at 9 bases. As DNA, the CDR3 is TGCGCCAGCAGCCAGGGCCGGGGGACAGGGCTAACCTACGAGCAGTACTTC. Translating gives CASSQGRGTGLTYEQYF.